Presented here are 17 T cell receptor beta chains from one specimen sequenced in a study of blood T cells in healthy people across ages. Combining a sample-barcoded 5' primer with a J-beta primer mix, a second PCR ran for roughly 6 to 11 cycles. Each CDR3 protein is one row after TCRdb ran MiXCR on the 5' RACE reads. The sample records 580,000 or so distinct CDR3 sequences, about 45% being singletons. Sequencing input: blood. The source is a man older than 75 in good health.

This clonotype was seen at least ten times. The J gene is TRBJ1-1, the V gene TRBV7-9, with 7 bases that match TRBD1. J lost 7 bases, V lost 5 bases, and 7 bases had no gene match. The CDR3 totals 13 residues. From germline, CDR1 is SEHNR and CDR2 FQNEAQ (reference sequence). CDR3 bases: TGTGCCAGCAGCCCTCAGGGGGATGGTGAAGCTTTCTTT. It codes for CASSPQGDGEAFF.

The chain joins TRBV5-1 to TRBJ2-1; possible D gene TRBD1, 6 bases. V lost 2 bases and J 12 bases, leaving 21 bases between the germline ends. The germline gives CDR1 SGHRS, CDR2 YFSETQ. The length of the CDR3 is 15 residues. CDR3 nucleotide sequence: TGCGCCAGCAGCTTACAGGGTAGATCACCAGATGGGCAGTTCTTC. Its protein product is CASSLQGRSPDGQFF.

A remark on this clonotype: Germline is not matched at one junction end, which may reflect a read error. V is TRBV7-3 and J is TRBJ2-1; 10 bases align to TRBD2. Per the germline V gene, CDR1 is SGHTA and CDR2 is FQGTGA. The CDR3 has 16 amino acids. CDR3 region: CASGLISSGRRNEQFF. The CDR3 DNA reads as TGTGCCAGCGGCTTAATAAGTAGCGGGAGGCGCAATGAGCAGTTCTTC.

The chain joins TRBV20-1 to TRBJ2-7; 11 nucleotides line up with TRBD2. The J call may not be correct, given that the DNA end is closer to TRBJ2-5. Looked up from germline, CDR1 is DFQATT and CDR2 is SNEGSKA (reference sequence). The CDR3 loop spans 17 amino acids. This CDR3 reads CSAGSGRVGSLVETQYF. The CDR3 nucleotides read TGCAGTGCTGGTAGCGGGAGGGTCGGTAGTCTTGTCGAGACCCAGTACTTC.

This chain connects TRBV29-1 to TRBJ2-3; possible D gene TRBD2, 5 bases. CDR3 size: 15 residues. Germline-derived CDR1 and CDR2 are SQVTM and ANQGSEA. Trimming removed 1 base from V and 2 bases from J, with 13 bases in between. CDR3 nucleotide sequence: TGCAGCGTTGAAGCGGCTAACGGGAACACAGATACGCAGTATTTT. Its protein product is CSVEAANGNTDTQYF.

The table lists this clonotype with a few counts. The chain joins TRBV6-2 or TRBV6-3 to TRBJ2-7; 7 nucleotides match TRBD1. CDR3 length: 13 residues. The V gene's germline CDR1 is MNHEY and CDR2 SVGEGT. Unmatched junction bases numbered 6, after V lost 7 bases and J lost 3 bases. CDR3 in amino acids: CASKTGANYEQYF. The CDR3 DNA follows: TGTGCCAGCAAAACAGGGGCCAACTACGAGCAGTACTTC.

The J gene is TRBJ1-5, the V gene TRBV7-2, with 10 bases aligning to TRBD1. This CDR3 spans 16 amino acids. After removal of 5 bases from V and 2 bases from J, the junction contained 6 bases not matched to a gene. Germline V lookup: CDR1 SGHTA, CDR2 FQGNSA. The CDR3 is CASSLTGGLGNQPQHF. CDR3 sequence (DNA): TGTGCCAGCAGCCTGACAGGGGGCCTTGGCAATCAGCCCCAGCATTTT.

This chain uses TRBV25-1 with TRBJ1-2; D perhaps matches TRBD1 (6 bases). Trimming removed 2 bases from V and 6 bases from J, with 10 bases in between. The CDR3 totals 13 residues. Germline loops: CDR1 MGHDK, CDR2 SYGVNS. The CDR3 coding sequence is TGTGCCAGCAGTGAACGGTCAGGGGATGGCTACACCTTC. It codes for CASSERSGDGYTF.

V and J are TRBV7-2 and TRBJ1-4, with a weak D call TRBD1 (5 bases). The CDR3 spans 15 residues. Germline V gives CDR1 SGHTA, CDR2 FQGNSA. V lost 8 bases and J 5 bases, leaving 18 bases between the germline ends. This CDR3 is CASRVWGRLNEKLFF. In nucleotides, the CDR3 is TGTGCCAGCCGCGTCTGGGGACGACTCAATGAAAAACTGTTTTTT.

This clonotype was counted a few times. This chain uses TRBV11-1 with TRBJ2-5; 8 nucleotides match TRBD2. CDR1 is SGHAT, CDR2 FQDESV, per germline (reference sequence). The CDR3 consists of 16 residues. V trimming: 3 bases; J trimming: 2 bases; junction bases outside the gene matches: 8. CDR3 nucleotides: TGTGCCAGCAGCTTTGACGAGCGGGAGTTTCAAGAGACCCAGTACTTC. This gives the protein CASSFDEREFQETQYF.

This clonotype was observed at least ten times. This rearrangement joins TRBV6-5 to TRBJ2-1; 12 nucleotides match TRBD2. Germline V lookup: CDR1 MNHEY, CDR2 SVGAGI. This CDR3 has 16 amino acids. Germline trimming cut 4 bases from V and 0 bases from J; bases unmatched to any gene: 1. CDR3 DNA: TGTGCCAGCAGTTCGACTAGCGGGGGCTCCTACAATGAGCAGTTCTTC. This codes for CASSSTSGGSYNEQFF.

The genes are TRBV7-2 and TRBJ2-1, with 11 positions matching TRBD2. Germline V gives CDR1 SGHTA, CDR2 FQGNSA. This CDR3 has 19 residues. The ends lost 2 bases at V and 4 bases at J; junction bases unmatched: 13. For the CDR3, the DNA is TGTGCCAGCAGCTTAAGTGGAGTGGGTAGCGGGAGGGCGTACAATGAGCAGTTCTTC. Translation: CASSLSGVGSGRAYNEQFF. The entire variable domain, with the rest obtained from reference TRBV7-2 and TRBJ2-1, is as follows: GAGVSQSPSNKVTEKGKDVELRCDPISGHTALYWYRQSLGQGLEFLIYFQGNSAPDKSGLPSDRFSAERTGGSVSTLTIQRTQQEDSAVYLCASSLSGVGSGRAYNEQFFGPGTRLTVL.

This clonotype has just one count. This chain connects TRBV3-1 to TRBJ2-3, with a possible D match to TRBD2 (5 bases). Germline assignment: CDR1 LGHDT and CDR2 YNNKEL (reference sequence). Trimming took off 4 bases at V and 4 bases at J, with 12 bases between the two ends. The CDR3 runs 14 residues. This CDR3 is CASSRRGTPDTQYF. Here the CDR3 DNA reads TGTGCCAGCAGCCGCCGGGGTACCCCAGATACGCAGTATTTT.

This clonotype turned up a few times. This sequence joins TRBV9 and TRBJ2-7; a possible D gene is TRBD2 (7 bases). Germline-derived CDR1 and CDR2 are SGDLS and YYNGEE. CDR3 size: 15 residues. V lost 0 bases to trimming and J lost 0 bases, with 10 bases between them. The CDR3 DNA follows: TGTGCCAGCAGCGTAGAAGGGGGGGTCTCCTACGAGCAGTACTTC. Amino acid sequence: CASSVEGGVSYEQYF.

This clonotype has a handful of counts. The chain uses TRBV9 and TRBJ2-7, with no clear D. CDR3 length equals 13 residues. Looked up from germline, CDR1 is SGDLS and CDR2 is YYNGEE. V gave up 4 bases and J gave up 7 bases, with 15 bases separating them. CDR3 protein: CASSKTPAWEQYF. The CDR3 nucleotides are TGTGCCAGCAGCAAAACCCCAGCCTGGGAGCAGTACTTC.

This clonotype was seen a single time. The gene calls are TRBV28 and TRBJ1-5; D uncertain. Germline CDR1 and CDR2: MDHEN and SYDVKM. The CDR3 runs 16 residues. V gave up 4 bases and J gave up 0 bases, with 13 bases separating them. CDR3 sequence (DNA): TGTGCCAGCAGTTCCACCCTCCGCGGTAGCAATCAGCCCCAGCATTTT. Translation gives CASSSTLRGSNQPQHF.

The V and J genes are TRBV28 and TRBJ2-1; the D gene is possibly TRBD2 (8 bases). This CDR3 is 14 amino acids long. Trimming removed 8 bases from V and 9 bases from J, with 20 bases in between. CDR1 and CDR2 (germline): MDHEN, SYDVKM. As DNA, the CDR3 is TGTGCCAGCTCCCCCTCGGGAGGGGGCTTTGAGCAGTTCTTC. This encodes CASSPSGGGFEQFF.